These 17 T cell receptor beta chains share one sample of origin, sequenced in a study of T cell responses to AZD1222 COVID-19 vaccine. Using immunoSEQ multiplex PCR, the repertoire was profiled, and TCRdb retains in-frame clones only, with some absent. Of some 200,000 clones listed, around 94% were seen once; the top ten hold 1.7%. This material consisted of peripheral blood, taken 28 days after the second dose of the MenACWY control vaccine. Source of these receptors: an adult who received the MenACWY meningococcal vaccine as a control.

CDR3 protein: CARLRAAGELFF. The CDR3 nucleotides are TGTGCCAGGCTCAGGGCTGCCGGGGAGCTGTTTTTT. The J gene is TRBJ2-2, the V gene TRBV27; perhaps TRBD1 as D (5 bases). The ends were cut back, 9 bases at V and 6 bases at J, with 11 bases in the middle. CDR1 and CDR2 from the germline V gene are MNHEY and SMNVEV (reference sequence). The CDR3 is 12 residues long.

This chain uses TRBV4-3 with TRBJ2-7; unclear D gene. This CDR3 is 13 amino acids long. Germline V gene sequence: CDR1 LGHNA, CDR2 YSLEER. V was pared by 2 bases and J by 2 bases, with 7 bases between. This chain's CDR3 is CASSQTLTYEQYF. CDR3 coding DNA: TGCGCCAGCAGCCAAACCCTCACCTACGAGCAGTACTTC.

This chain uses TRBV4-1 with TRBJ1-2; 8 nucleotides line up with TRBD1. The CDR3 contains 17 residues. The J segment lost 4 bases and the V segment lost 0 bases, leaving 10 bases of the junction unmatched. Germline CDR1 and CDR2: MGHRA and YSYEKL. The CDR3 sequence is CASSQDLAGGKGYGYTF. The CDR3 nucleotides read TGCGCCAGCAGCCAAGATTTGGCAGGGGGCAAGGGCTATGGCTACACCTTC.

This clone was counted a single time. The chain links TRBV9 to TRBJ2-1; the match to TRBD2 covers 11 bases. CDR1 SGDLS and CDR2 YYNGEE come from the germline V gene. V lost 3 bases and J lost 3; bases outside the gene matches: 2. The CDR3 contains 15 residues. In DNA form, the CDR3 reads TGTGCCAGCAGCGAACTAGCGGGGGACTACAATGAGCAGTTCTTC. It yields the protein CASSELAGDYNEQFF.

J is TRBJ2-2 and V is TRBV9; TRBD2 agrees at 10 bases. Germline V gives CDR1 SGDLS, CDR2 YYNGEE. The junction had 8 bases not matched to a gene; V was cut back by 3 bases and J by 3 bases. The CDR3 has 17 amino acids. The CDR3 region is CASSASGGARHTGELFF. The CDR3 DNA is TGTGCCAGCAGCGCCAGCGGGGGGGCCAGGCACACCGGGGAGCTGTTTTTT.

The chain has TRBV28 and TRBJ1-5; tentative D call: TRBD1 (5 bases). V was cut by 7 bases and J by 0 bases, with 22 bases left in between. The CDR3 runs 18 residues. Per the germline V gene, CDR1 is MDHEN and CDR2 is SYDVKM. The CDR3 reads CASNKAFSWGISNQPQHF. The CDR3 DNA follows: TGTGCCAGCAACAAGGCCTTTTCCTGGGGGATTAGCAATCAGCCCCAGCATTTT. The complete variable domain, with remaining parts taken from reference TRBV28 and TRBJ1-5, reads DVKVTQSSRYLVKRTGEKVFLECVQDMDHENMFWYRQDPGLGLRLIYFSYDVKMKEKGDIPEGYSVSREKKERFSLILESASTNQTSMYLCASNKAFSWGISNQPQHFGDGTRLSIL.

The genes are TRBV10-3 and TRBJ1-1, with a possible D match to TRBD1 (5 bases). Trimming removed 3 bases at V and 4 bases at J, with 9 bases between. The CDR3 consists of 13 residues. Germline assignment: CDR1 ENHRY and CDR2 SYGVKD. For the CDR3, the DNA is TGTGCCATCAGTGAATCTGGGGGCACTGAAGCTTTCTTT. Protein product: CAISESGGTEAFF.

This rearrangement joins TRBV28 to TRBJ2-1; TRBD2 is a possible D gene (6 bases). The germline CDR1 and CDR2 sequences are MDHEN and SYDVKM. The CDR3 loop spans 15 amino acids. V was cut by 6 bases and J by 12 bases, with 24 bases left in between. CDR3 residues: CASRPSSASGQGQFF. DNA of the CDR3: TGTGCCAGCAGGCCCTCTAGCGCTTCCGGGCAAGGGCAGTTCTTC.

J is TRBJ2-7 and V is TRBV6-5; 12 bases align to TRBD2. Germline CDR1 MNHEY, CDR2 SVGAGI. This CDR3 has 16 residues. The V gene end was trimmed by 0 bases and the J gene end by 1 base; junction bases not matched to a gene: 1. CDR3: CASSYSGTSGSYEQYF. The DNA for the CDR3 is TGTGCCAGCAGTTACTCCGGGACTAGCGGGTCCTACGAGCAGTACTTC.

The V and J genes are TRBV9 and TRBJ1-1; TRBD1 is a possible D gene (6 bases). The CDR3 sequence is 15 residues long. Between the trimmed V and J ends, which lost 3 bases and 0 bases, there was a span of 12 bases. Germline CDR1 SGDLS, CDR2 YYNGEE. This chain's CDR3 is CASSGQTGLNTEAFF. CDR3 DNA sequence: TGTGCCAGCAGCGGCCAAACAGGGCTGAACACTGAAGCTTTCTTT.

The V call is TRBV20-1, the J call TRBJ1-1; D call uncertain. CDR1 and CDR2 from the germline V gene are DFQATT and SNEGSKA (reference sequence). V lost 6 bases, J lost 2 bases, and 7 bases lay in between. The length of the CDR3 is 11 residues. CDR3 loop: CSALLNTEAFF. The DNA of the CDR3 is TGCAGTGCCCTTCTAAACACTGAAGCTTTCTTT.

The V call is TRBV7-3, the J call TRBJ2-1; 8 bases line up with TRBD2. J was trimmed by 5 bases and V by 2 bases; bases with no gene match: 8. CDR3 length equals 16 residues. From germline, CDR1 is SGHTA and CDR2 FQGTGA. As DNA, the CDR3 is TGTGCCAGCAGCTTATTGGCAGGACTAGCAAACAATGAGCAGTTCTTC. It specifies CASSLLAGLANNEQFF.

The chain is built from TRBV9 and TRBJ2-3, with D perhaps assigned TRBD1 or TRBD2 (5 bases each). From germline, CDR1 is SGDLS and CDR2 YYNGEE. The CDR3 runs 14 residues. The V end was cut by 2 bases, the J end by 2 bases, with 9 bases between. The chain's CDR3 is CASSVSGATDTQYF. The CDR3 DNA is TGTGCCAGCAGCGTGTCCGGGGCCACAGATACGCAGTATTTT.

This clone occurred once. The V and J genes are TRBV7-9 and TRBJ2-2; maybe TRBD2 (6 bases). The CDR3 spans 16 residues. Germline CDR1 is SEHNR and CDR2 is FQNEAQ (reference sequence). V lost 5 bases to trimming and J lost 0 bases, with 13 bases between them. CDR3 sequence reads: CASSPQAGTNTGELFF. CDR3 nucleotide sequence: TGTGCCAGCAGCCCCCAGGCGGGAACGAACACCGGGGAGCTGTTTTTT.

The V gene is TRBV10-3, the J gene TRBJ2-7, with 8 nucleotides matching TRBD1. After removal of 10 bases from V and 5 bases from J, the junction contained 10 bases not matched to a gene. Germline V gene data show CDR1 as ENHRY and CDR2 as SYGVKD. This CDR3 region has 13 residues. The CDR3 protein is CATRETGVDEQYF. The CDR3 DNA sequence: TGTGCCACCCGTGAGACAGGGGTCGACGAGCAGTACTTC.

V usage is TRBV5-4 and J usage is TRBJ1-2, with D uncertain. CDR1 is SGHNT, CDR2 YYREEE, per germline (reference sequence). Between the trimmed V and J ends, which lost 5 bases and 2 bases, there was a span of 10 bases. The CDR3 contains 13 residues. CDR3 sequence (DNA): TGTGCCAGCAGTCCAGACGAGAACTATGGCTACACCTTC. It specifies CASSPDENYGYTF.

The chain carries TRBV13 and TRBJ2-5, with TRBD2 as a possible D gene (5 bases). V lost 6 bases to trimming and J lost 5 bases, with 16 bases between them. Germline CDR1 PRHDT, CDR2 FYEKMQ (reference sequence). The CDR3 has 14 amino acids. The CDR3 loop reads CASSPGIQLETQYF. The CDR3 DNA reads TGTGCCAGCAGTCCCGGGATTCAGCTTGAGACCCAGTACTTC.